The clone carrying this T cell receptor (beta chain) was seen only a few times. Bulk TCR libraries were made with methods that had been previously described and with listed TCR primers. TCRdb itself ran the PCR reads through MiXCR, one entry per CDR3 protein. Among some 65,000 distinct CDR3 sequences listed, under 20% were seen once. The data stem from a study of molecular identifiers for immune sequencing clone quantification. The germline V gene has CDR1 SGHAT and CDR2 FQNNGV. Between the trimmed V and J ends, which lost 4 bases and 9 bases, there was a span of 25 bases. This CDR3 has 16 amino acids.

The sequence came from a human donor in good health. Some libraries in this study had Jurkat cell RNA spiked in. The rearrangement joins TRBV11-2 to TRBJ2-7; D possibly matches TRBD1 or TRBD2 (5 bases each). The specimen was naive CD8+ T cells from blood, with Jurkat cell RNA spiked in. As for subset: FACS-sorted CD8+CD4-CCR7+CD45RA+ naive T cells. CDR3 sequence (DNA): TGTGCCAGCAGCTCAGAAATACCCGGGACCCCTTTTAGGCAGTACTTC. Protein sequence: CASSSEIPGTPFRQYF.